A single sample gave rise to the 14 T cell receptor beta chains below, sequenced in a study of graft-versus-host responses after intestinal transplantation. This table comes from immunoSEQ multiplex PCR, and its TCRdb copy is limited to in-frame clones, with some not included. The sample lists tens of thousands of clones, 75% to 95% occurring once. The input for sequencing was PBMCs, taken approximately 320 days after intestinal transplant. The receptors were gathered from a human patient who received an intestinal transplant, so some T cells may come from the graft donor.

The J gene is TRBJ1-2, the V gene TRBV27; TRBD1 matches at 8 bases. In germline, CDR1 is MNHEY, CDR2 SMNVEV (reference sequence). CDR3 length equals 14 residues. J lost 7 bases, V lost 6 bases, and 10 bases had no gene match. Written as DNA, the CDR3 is TGTGCCAGCAGCCACGGACAGGGAATGATTGGCTACACCTTC. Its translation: CASSHGQGMIGYTF.

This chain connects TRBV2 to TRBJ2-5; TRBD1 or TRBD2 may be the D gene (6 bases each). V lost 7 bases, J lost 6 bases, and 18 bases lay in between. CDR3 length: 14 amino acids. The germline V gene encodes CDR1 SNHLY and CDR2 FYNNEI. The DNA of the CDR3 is TGTGCCAGCACCGTCGGACGGGGGCCCAAGACCCAGTACTTC. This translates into CASTVGRGPKTQYF.

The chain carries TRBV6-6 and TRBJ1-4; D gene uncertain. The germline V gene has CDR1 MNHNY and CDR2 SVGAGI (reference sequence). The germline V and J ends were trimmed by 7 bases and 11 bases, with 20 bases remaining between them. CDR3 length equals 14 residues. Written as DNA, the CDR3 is TGTGCCAGCACCAACTGGGAAGGAATGAGGAAACTGTTTTTT. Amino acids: CASTNWEGMRKLFF.

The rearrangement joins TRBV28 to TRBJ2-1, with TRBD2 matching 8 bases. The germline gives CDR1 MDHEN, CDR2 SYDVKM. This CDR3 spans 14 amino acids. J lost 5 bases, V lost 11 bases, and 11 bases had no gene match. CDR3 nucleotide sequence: TGTGCCTGTACTACGGGACTAGATAACAATGAGCAGTTCTTC. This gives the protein CACTTGLDNNEQFF. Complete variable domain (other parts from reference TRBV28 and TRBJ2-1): DVKVTQSSRYLVKRTGEKVFLECVQDMDHENMFWYRQDPGLGLRLIYFSYDVKMKEKGDIPEGYSVSREKKERFSLILESASTNQTSMYLCACTTGLDNNEQFFGPGTRLTVL.

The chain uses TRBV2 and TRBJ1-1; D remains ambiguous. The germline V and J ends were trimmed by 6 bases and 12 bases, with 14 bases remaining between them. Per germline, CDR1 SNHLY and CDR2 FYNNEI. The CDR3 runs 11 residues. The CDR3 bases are TGTGCCAGCAGACACGGCGTTGTGACTTTCTTT. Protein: CASRHGVVTFF. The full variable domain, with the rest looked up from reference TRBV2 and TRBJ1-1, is EPEVTQTPSHQVTQMGQEVILRCVPISNHLYFYWYRQILGQKVEFLVSFYNNEISEKSEIFDDQFSVERPDGSNFTLKIRSTKLEDSAMYFCASRHGVVTFFGQGTRLTVV.

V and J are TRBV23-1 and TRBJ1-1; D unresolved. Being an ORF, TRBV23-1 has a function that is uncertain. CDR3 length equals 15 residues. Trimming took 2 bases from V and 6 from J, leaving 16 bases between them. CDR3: CASSQPSQNPSEAFF. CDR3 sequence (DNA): TGCGCCAGCAGTCAACCTTCCCAGAACCCCTCTGAAGCTTTCTTT.

In DNA, the CDR3 is TGCGCCAGCAGCCAAGATTATCAGGGGGCGGGTGAGGAACTGTTTTTT. Residues: CASSQDYQGAGEELFF. The gene calls are TRBV4-1 and TRBJ1-4; 8 nucleotides match TRBD1. The CDR3 runs to 16 residues. Germline V CDR1 and CDR2: MGHRA, YSYEKL. V was pared by 0 bases and J by 12 bases, with 12 bases of the junction left unmatched.

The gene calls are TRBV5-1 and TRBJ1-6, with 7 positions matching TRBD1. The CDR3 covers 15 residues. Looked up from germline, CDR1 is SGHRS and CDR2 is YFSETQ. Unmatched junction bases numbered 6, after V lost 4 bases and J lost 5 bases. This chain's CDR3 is CASSGGQLNNSPLHF. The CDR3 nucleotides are TGCGCCAGCAGCGGGGGACAGCTCAATAATTCACCCCTCCACTTT.

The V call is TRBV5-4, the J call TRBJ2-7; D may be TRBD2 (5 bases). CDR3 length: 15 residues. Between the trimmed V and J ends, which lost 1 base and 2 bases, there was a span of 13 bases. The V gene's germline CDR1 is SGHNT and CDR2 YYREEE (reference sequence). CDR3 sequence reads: CASSLNGVTTYEQYF. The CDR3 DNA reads TGTGCCAGCAGCTTGAACGGGGTTACAACCTACGAGCAGTACTTC.

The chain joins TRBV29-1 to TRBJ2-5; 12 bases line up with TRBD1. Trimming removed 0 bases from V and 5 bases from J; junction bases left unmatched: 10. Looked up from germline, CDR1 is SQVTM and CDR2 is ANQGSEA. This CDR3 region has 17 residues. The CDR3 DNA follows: TGCAGCGTTGAAGATCCTGGGACAGGGGGCACGACGGAGACCCAGTACTTC. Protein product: CSVEDPGTGGTTETQYF. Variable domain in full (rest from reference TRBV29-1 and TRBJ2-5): SAVISQKPSRDICQRGTSLTIQCQVDSQVTMMFWYRQQPGQSLTLIATANQGSEATYESGFVIDKFPISRPNLTFSTLTVSNMSPEDSSIYLCSVEDPGTGGTTETQYFGPGTRLLVL.

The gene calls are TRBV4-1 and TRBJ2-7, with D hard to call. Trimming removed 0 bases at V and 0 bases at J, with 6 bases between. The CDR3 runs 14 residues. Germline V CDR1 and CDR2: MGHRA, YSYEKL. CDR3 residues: CASSQEGLSYEQYF. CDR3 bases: TGCGCCAGCAGCCAAGAGGGTCTCTCCTACGAGCAGTACTTC.

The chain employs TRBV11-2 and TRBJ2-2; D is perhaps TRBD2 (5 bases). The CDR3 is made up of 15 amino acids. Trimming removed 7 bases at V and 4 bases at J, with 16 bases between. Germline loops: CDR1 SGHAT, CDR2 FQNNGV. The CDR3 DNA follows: TGTGCCAGCACCAAAGGAGACTACCCCACCGGGGAGCTGTTTTTT. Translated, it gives CASTKGDYPTGELFF.

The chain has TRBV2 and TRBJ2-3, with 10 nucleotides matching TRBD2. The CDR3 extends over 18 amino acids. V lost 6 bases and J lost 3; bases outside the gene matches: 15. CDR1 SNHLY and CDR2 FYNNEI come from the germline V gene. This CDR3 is CASRDTGTSASLTDTQYF. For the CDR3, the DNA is TGTGCCAGCAGAGACACCGGGACTAGCGCATCCTTGACAGATACGCAGTATTTT.

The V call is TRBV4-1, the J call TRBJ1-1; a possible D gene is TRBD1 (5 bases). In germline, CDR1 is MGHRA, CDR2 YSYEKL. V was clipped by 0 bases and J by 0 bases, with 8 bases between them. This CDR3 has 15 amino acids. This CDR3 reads CASSQEGHLNTEAFF. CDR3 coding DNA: TGCGCCAGCAGCCAAGAGGGGCACCTGAACACTGAAGCTTTCTTT.